This T cell receptor beta chain originates from a study of cytotoxic CD8 clonotypes in ibrutinib-treated CLL. Study-wide background: For this cohort, patients were some eleven relapsed/refractory and around 15 treatment-naive, while 17 were IGHV unmutated.

The table came from immunoSEQ multiplex PCR; TCRdb's copy has only in-frame clones and leaves some out. The sample contains about 85,000 clones, around 79% of which appear only once. V was trimmed by 2 bases and J by 5 bases, leaving 7 bases between them. The CDR3 is 13 amino acids. Germline V gene data show CDR1 as SGHTA and CDR2 as FQGTGA. This clone has more than one count but fewer than ten. Its antigen is not known. Broader study findings: Baseline clonality exceeded age-matched healthy donors and tracked circulating CD8+ T-cell counts.

This specimen consisted of PBMCs, obtained after 12 months of ibrutinib treatment. This TCR was recovered from a human donor with chronic lymphocytic leukemia. The chain recombines TRBV7-3 with TRBJ2-1; D ambiguous. This chain's CDR3 is CASSLGPDNEQFF. DNA of the CDR3: TGTGCCAGCAGCTTAGGCCCCGACAATGAGCAGTTCTTC.